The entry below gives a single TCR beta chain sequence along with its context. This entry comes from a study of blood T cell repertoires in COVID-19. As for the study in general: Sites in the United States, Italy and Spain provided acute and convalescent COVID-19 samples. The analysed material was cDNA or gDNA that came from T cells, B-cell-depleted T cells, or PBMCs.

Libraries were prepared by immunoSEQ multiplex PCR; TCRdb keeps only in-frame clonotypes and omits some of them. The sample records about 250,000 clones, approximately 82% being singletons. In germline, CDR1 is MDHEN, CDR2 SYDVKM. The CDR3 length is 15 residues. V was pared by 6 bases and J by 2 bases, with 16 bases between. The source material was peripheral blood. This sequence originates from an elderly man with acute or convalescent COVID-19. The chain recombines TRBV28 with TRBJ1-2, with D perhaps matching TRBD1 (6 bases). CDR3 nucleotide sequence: TGTGCCAGCAGCGCCGCGGACAGAATAAACTATGGCTACACCTTC. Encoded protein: CASSAADRINYGYTF.